This T cell receptor (beta chain) was retrieved from a study of cytomegalovirus exposure and HLA in healthy donors (dated by TCRdb to about 2017). Background on the whole study: According to an earlier analysis of a few hundred of the donors, about 179 million T cells yielded over 100 million unique TCR beta sequences and more than 250 Gb of sequence data. Rather than using new phenotypic data, the later analysis identified candidate immune exposures from TCR beta sequences and from how often those sequences occurred across donors. Across around 400 genotyped donors of the cohort, an average of about 240,000 unique TCR beta nucleotide sequences per donor were sequenced, and 15% to 20% of those sequences were non-productive. To study patterns of TCR occurrence, a later analysis re-analyzed previously published TCR beta repertoires from several hundred donors and added high-resolution HLA genotyping. To predict cytomegalovirus infection status, the study brought together high-throughput TCR immunosequencing, statistical association of individual TCRs with disease status, and machine learning. Along with the roughly 700-subject first cohort, a separate validation cohort of over 90 different subjects was used. Alongside the repertoire data, information on donor age, sex, ethnicity and CMV serostatus was compiled. In a later genetic analysis, genome-wide SNP genotypes for about 65% of the roughly 670 donors were used, and that subset was treated as a discovery cohort. Every repertoire in the discovery cohort had been generated on one and the same sequencing platform. Roughly 300 gigabases of sequencing data and tens of millions of unique TCR sequences were included in an early release covering 550 to 650 HLA-typed donors. The study was designed to test whether signatures of past pathogen exposure could be identified by cataloging public T cell receptors. An earlier analysis of 587 of the donors applied high-throughput TCR beta sequencing to assess whether each TCR beta V gene segment acted as functional or pseudogenic. Four to six DR-DQ haplotypes were handled as single units for association and clustering because linkage in the cohort was strong. Of the approximately 400 genotyped donors, 80% to 90% were placed in the genetic ancestry cluster associated with self-reported Caucasian donors. Class I and class II HLA loci were covered by the typing at four-digit resolution. The number of typed donors differed by locus: roughly 629-630 for A, B, C, DRB1 and DQB1; 500 to 550 for DQA1; about 600 for DPA1; and around 450 for DPB1. Using immunosequencing, the study profiled T cell repertoires from fewer than 700 subjects and related those repertoires to cytomegalovirus serostatus. Study-wide conclusions, independent of this receptor: Because HLA typing was unavailable for some donors at each locus, only the typed subset was used in association tests. In this cohort, only TCR beta chains were sequenced, and detectable features were limited by the absence of alpha or paired-chain data. The 87-base-pair reads could not distinguish some IMGT-functional V segments, including TRBV6-2 and TRBV6-3, so those segments were excluded. The presence/absence analyses assumed that sequencing depth was roughly uniform across donors, and that assumption may not be true. According to a later analysis, most CMV-associated TCR beta chains appeared to be HLA-restricted, and the HLA associations seemed to be driven largely by CMV exposure. A later analysis associated about 16,000 TCR beta sequences with specific HLA alleles at a false discovery rate of 0.05. Compared with equally common non-associated chains, HLA-associated TCR beta chains in a later analysis were more clonally expanded and had lower generation probabilities. Correlated functional status among segregating V segments might reflect linkage disequilibrium, but an unknown experimental factor could not be ruled out. The authors suggested that the approach could potentially be extended to other disease states and immunological phenotypes. A further reported finding was that TCR beta sequences accurately predicted the HLA-A and HLA-B alleles for most subjects in the first cohort. A total of 150 or so TCR beta chains were listed by the study as associated with cytomegalovirus. A later analysis reported that several top co-occurrence clusters appeared linked to parvovirus B19, influenza, CMV and Epstein-Barr virus. When HLA alleles, especially DR and DQ, strongly co-occurred, TCR associations were difficult to assign to individual alleles. Because counts were too low, roughly 17 rarely observed V segments, including chromosome 9 orphons, were left out of the earlier analysis of several hundred of the donors. Immune exposure information for the cohort was limited to CMV serostatus. Cytomegalovirus status was reported to be diagnosed by the classifier with high specificity and sensitivity in both the original and validation cohorts. A cluster of highly shared sequence variants was judged likely to be a technical artifact of the sequencing pipeline. In a later analysis, the rate of TCR association differed among HLA loci, with DRB1 alleles having the most associated TCRs and HLA-C alleles having the fewest. In an earlier analysis of around 600 of the donors, most TCR beta V segments were observed in productive rearrangements about 87% or about 30% of the time, broadly matching IMGT annotations. V-gene and J-gene trimming of TCR beta chains was associated with a missense DCLRE1C variant in a later genetic analysis, and the association was replicated in an independent cohort. Across donors, most TCR sequences were observed very rarely, whereas some public TCRs were present in many individuals. In vitro tests confirmed that a few of the cytomegalovirus-associated TCR beta chains recognize cytomegalovirus antigens. A later genetic analysis reported fewer N-insertions in productive TCRs among donors in an Asian-associated ancestry cluster than the roughly 650-donor mean.

Concerning this clone: No cognate antigen has been identified for it. No base-level quality is on record; no much larger clone is a single base apart.

Reading from cysteine to phenylalanine, the CDR3 counts 16 amino acids. The only DNA kept is the CDR3, 48 bases in frame from the first base. The V end gives up 0 bases and the J end 3 bases, leaving 5 bases in the junction not matched to a gene. In the germline V gene, CDR1 corresponds to SGHTA and CDR2 to FQGNSA. The cohort comprised around 700 healthy bone marrow donors. At the time of sampling, all cohort members were nominally healthy, though unrecorded immune exposures were likely present. The donor was CMV seronegative and belonged to the group of over 300 seronegative cohort members. Every donor gave a peripheral blood sample, and the peripheral blood mononuclear cells from that sample were used for TCR beta sequencing. Genomic DNA was extracted from the blood cell samples with the Qiagen DNeasy Blood Extraction Kit. The library was built by means of the immunoSEQ multiplex PCR assay. A mixture of 60 forward primers for TCR Vbeta segments and 13 reverse primers for TCR Jbeta segments was used in the multiplex PCR. Amplification of the CDR3 region of rearranged TCR beta genes was performed with a multiplex PCR assay on genomic DNA. On the Illumina HiSeq System, the amplified TCR beta libraries were sequenced as 87-base-pair reads. The authors processed their data as follows. Across the roughly 700 repertoires, a later analysis counted approximately 83 million unique TCR beta chains, 9 million to 14 million of which were shared by at least two donors. To remove PCR and sequencing errors, raw reads were error-corrected and collapsed into unique sequences using a nearest-neighbor algorithm that merged closely related sequences. To assign V, D and J gene segments, CDR3 sequences were aligned to IMGT reference sequences. Each retained sequence needed at least a six-nucleotide match to both a V gene segment and a J gene segment. A rearrangement counted as productive if the CDR3 had no stop codons and remained in frame with V and J, and every other rearrangement counted as non-productive. Following IMGT convention, CDR3 was defined as the stretch from the second conserved V-encoded cysteine up to the conserved J-encoded phenylalanine. In an earlier analysis of around 600 of the donors, sequences lacking an unambiguous match to a single V gene segment were excluded. An earlier analysis of almost 600 of the donors classified V segments as functional when productive rearrangements were above 56.7% and as segregating when the standard deviation between donors was above 5%. A statistical classification framework was built for diagnosing cytomegalovirus status from the catalog of TCR beta chain sequences. V and J gene assignment, in a later analysis, came from comparing TCR nucleotide sequences with IMGT/GENE-DB human TR gene sequences. A later analysis assigned CDR3 sequences and most-parsimonious VDJ recombination scenarios with the TCRdist pipeline. In a later analysis, every TCR beta chain was defined by the combination of its CDR3 amino acid sequence and its V-gene family, and reads without a unique V-gene family were dropped. A later analysis removed several hundred highly shared, low-generation-probability nucleotide sequences to deal with suspected cross-contamination and a sequencing artifact. For each public chain, a later analysis derived a clonal expansion index from normalized ranks of inferred template counts within each repertoire. In a later analysis, generation probabilities were computed using a VDJ recombination model fitted to out-of-frame rearrangements, and the results were checked against IGoR. Hypergeometric tests were used in a later analysis to score TCR-TCR, TCR-HLA and TCR-CMV co-occurrence, with a repertoire-size bias correction applied to the TCR pairs. To estimate false discovery rates, a later analysis permuted the HLA or CMV assignments 20 times. In a later analysis, co-occurring TCRs were grouped using DBSCAN, with TCRdist sequence similarity added in when clustering inside HLA-allele-positive subsets. Repertoires with fewer than 30,000 or more than 120,000 public chains were left out of co-occurrence clustering, as were four to six repertoires with anomalous nucleotide sharing. Sourced from immuneACCESS, this table was stored by TCRdb with only in-frame sequences that have V and J called. A share of the clones is absent; for the studies checked, an unresolved V gene accounts for under half, and the remainder has no known explanation. V, J and clone size derive from that table, while D and trimming were established from the DNA sequence. Across this sample there are roughly 99,000 clones, with around 74% seen only once. 1.8% of the sample belongs to the ten largest clones.

Recombination linked TRBV7-2 to TRBJ2-1; 7 central bases correspond to TRBD1. The sequencing input was PBMCs. The source is a male donor in good health and CMV-seronegative. The CDR3 reads as follows: CASSLAWDRDYNEQFF. In nucleotides, the sequence is TGTGCCAGCAGCTTAGCGTGGGACAGAGACTACAATGAGCAGTTCTTC. Reference TRBV7-2 and TRBJ2-1 genes cover what lies past the CDR3, so the full variable domain is GAGVSQSPSNKVTEKGKDVELRCDPISGHTALYWYRQSLGQGLEFLIYFQGNSAPDKSGLPSDRFSAERTGGSVSTLTIQRTQQEDSAVYLCASSLAWDRDYNEQFFGPGTRLTVL.